This T cell receptor (beta chain) was recorded in a study of T cell responses to AZD1222 COVID-19 vaccine. Trimming took 3 bases from V and 5 from J; bases not matched to a gene: 6. The CDR3 consists of 15 residues. Germline V lookup: CDR1 LGHNT, CDR2 FRNRAP. Comment on this clone: Its antigen is unidentified.

Study findings and constraints: Compared with day 0, the breadth and depth of the Spike-specific TCR repertoire rose significantly after two doses of AZD1222. White British people made up most donors, females outnumbered males, and clonal diversity was possibly underestimated. Regions 160-218 and 743-854 dominated among vaccine-associated CD4 TCRs spanning spike. Nearly half of spike-specific TCRs reportedly target unmutated variant regions.

The data were produced by immunoSEQ multiplex PCR, yet TCRdb's version contains in-frame clones alone and is incomplete. The sample has about 140,000 clones, 92% seen once. Sequences were derived from peripheral blood, sampled on day 0 of AZD1222 vaccination. The rearrangement joins TRBV12-5 to TRBJ2-1, with 8 bases aligning to TRBD2. The receptor comes from an adult in good health. The CDR3: CASGFAGGAHNEQFF. The CDR3 region has the DNA TGTGCTAGTGGTTTTGCGGGAGGAGCCCACAATGAGCAGTTCTTC.